A selection of T cell receptor beta chains follows, all from one sample in a study of T cells expressing NK-cell markers. TCRdb reprocessed the 5' RACE reads and keeps a single row for each CDR3 protein, giving no DNA. Its clone listing holds about 260,000 distinct CDR3 sequences. Material: blood T cells: a sorted CD56 or NKG2C T cell subset, CD4+ or CD8+ T cells, or bulk PBMC T cells (not recorded which). The receptors were sampled from a woman aged 18-70 years in good health. CDR3s include the opening cysteine and the closing phenylalanine or tryptophan. The order of the fields is J gene, V gene, CDR3 protein.

J: TRBJ1-1
V: TRBV27
CDR3: CASRYSGGYTEAFF

J: TRBJ1-2
V: TRBV7-8
CDR3: CASSLRSGQGYGYTF

J: TRBJ2-3
V: TRBV12-3/TRBV12-4
CDR3: CASKRTGTDTQYF

J: TRBJ2-1
V: TRBV12-3/TRBV12-4
CDR3: CASSSDGVGEQFF

J: TRBJ2-3
V: TRBV7-2
CDR3: CASSPRALYTQYF

J: TRBJ2-7
V: TRBV20-1
CDR3: CSASSSGRIGYEQYF

J: TRBJ2-3
V: TRBV5-5
CDR3: CASIEAGGGADTQYF

J: TRBJ2-4
V: TRBV20-1
CDR3: CSAGRSGIQYF

J: TRBJ1-6
V: TRBV5-1
CDR3: CASRRTGDNSPLHF

J: TRBJ2-1
V: TRBV7-2
CDR3: CASTFGQGPPHYNEQFF

J: TRBJ2-7
V: TRBV12-3/TRBV12-4
CDR3: CASSLGPGGKGEQYF

J: TRBJ2-2
V: TRBV29-1
CDR3: CSVGSGRNTGELFF

J: TRBJ1-6
V: TRBV27
CDR3: CASGDHLQGTDSPLHF

J: TRBJ2-1
V: TRBV29-1
CDR3: CSVEDTDSPLSYNEQFF

J: TRBJ2-1
V: TRBV6-5
CDR3: CASSYEGTGYNEQFF

J: TRBJ1-1
V: TRBV12-3/TRBV12-4
CDR3: CASTPSGPRGEAFF

J: TRBJ2-3
V: TRBV12-3/TRBV12-4
CDR3: CASSKRGRTDTQYF

J: TRBJ2-3
V: TRBV7-3
CDR3: CASGSGTSTDTQYF

J: TRBJ1-4
V: TRBV21-1
CDR3: CASSSQGGRTQRLFF

J: TRBJ2-7
V: TRBV5-1
CDR3: CASSFILAGRPMNEQYF

J: TRBJ1-3
V: TRBV6-5
CDR3: CASSYRTGNTIYF

J: TRBJ2-2
V: TRBV5-6
CDR3: CASSYGTRQAGELFF

J: TRBJ1-1
V: TRBV7-9
CDR3: CASSTRQSDTEAFF

J: TRBJ1-1
V: TRBV12-5
CDR3: CASGLGYRGNTEAFF

J: TRBJ2-1
V: TRBV11-2
CDR3: CASSFVAGGPGEQFF

J: TRBJ1-1
V: TRBV29-1
CDR3: CSVTRDLSLGTEAFF